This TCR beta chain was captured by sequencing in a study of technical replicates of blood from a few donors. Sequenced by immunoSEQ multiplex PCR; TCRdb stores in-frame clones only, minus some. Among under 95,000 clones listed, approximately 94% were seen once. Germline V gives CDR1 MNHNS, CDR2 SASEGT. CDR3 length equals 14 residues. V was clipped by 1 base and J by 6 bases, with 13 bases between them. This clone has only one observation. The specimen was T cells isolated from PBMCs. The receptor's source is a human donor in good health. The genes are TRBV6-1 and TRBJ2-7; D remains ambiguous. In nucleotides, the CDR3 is TGTGCCAGCAGTGAAGGGAGCTATGGTTTCGAGCAGTACTTC. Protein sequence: CASSEGSYGFEQYF.